This TCR beta chain was captured in a study of T-cell reconstitution after alpha-beta-depleted transplantation in children. Unique molecular identifiers were incorporated during preparation of the TCRbeta library. From the PCR reads, TCRdb called clonotypes with MiXCR, one entry per CDR3 protein. The repertoire holds about 480,000 distinct CDR3 sequences, with approximately 13% as singletons. The CDR3 spans 13 residues. V gave up 2 bases and J gave up 2 bases, with 9 bases separating them. From germline, CDR1 is SQVTM and CDR2 ANQGSEA. This clonotype was recorded at least ten times. Sequencing used PBMCs from the stem cell graft donor, obtained from the stem cell graft. This TCR was recovered from a human donor who donated a stem cell graft to a child with combined immunodeficiency. The chain carries TRBV29-1 and TRBJ1-1; the D is unclear. The CDR3 coding sequence is TGCAGCGTTGAAAAACGGTTTAACACTGAAGCTTTCTTT. The encoded protein is CSVEKRFNTEAFF.